A selection of T cell receptor beta chains follows, all from one sample in a study of PD-1 blockade in classical Hodgkin lymphoma. Repertoires were generated with immunoSEQ multiplex PCR, while TCRdb's copy carries only in-frame clones and drops some. The table lists about 90,000 clones, 90% of them singletons. The starting material was peripheral blood mononuclear cells (PBMCs), obtained before the fourth cycle of nivolumab. Receptor source: a human donor with classical Hodgkin lymphoma. CDR3s include the opening cysteine and the closing phenylalanine or tryptophan. D genes are given only for firm matches.

D gene: NA
V gene: TRBV15
J gene: TRBJ1-4
CDR3 protein: CATRGGFGEKLFF

D gene: NA
V gene: TRBV6-1
J gene: TRBJ1-1
CDR3 protein: CASSEDSTFF

D gene: NA
V gene: TRBV7-9
J gene: TRBJ2-5
CDR3 protein: CASSLVAAEETQYF

D gene: NA
V gene: TRBV2
J gene: TRBJ2-1
CDR3 protein: CASNPGEVNEQFF

D gene: TRBD2
V gene: TRBV28
J gene: TRBJ2-1
CDR3 protein: CASTGSGGTYNEQFF

D gene: NA
V gene: TRBV5-4
J gene: TRBJ1-1
CDR3 protein: CASSVSNTEAFF

D gene: NA
V gene: TRBV6-6
J gene: TRBJ2-5
CDR3 protein: CATRVRETQYF

D gene: TRBD1
V gene: TRBV7-2
J gene: TRBJ1-2
CDR3 protein: CASSLNGDRGQDYGYTF

D gene: NA
V gene: TRBV30
J gene: TRBJ2-5
CDR3 protein: CAWSPAMGGLHETQYF

D gene: TRBD2
V gene: TRBV7-6
J gene: TRBJ2-1
CDR3 protein: CASSLAWGLAGSYNEQFF

D gene: NA
V gene: TRBV19
J gene: TRBJ1-2
CDR3 protein: CASSPRPMFNYGYTF

D gene: NA
V gene: TRBV5-6
J gene: TRBJ2-7
CDR3 protein: CASSFGTAYEQYF

D gene: TRBD1
V gene: TRBV5-1
J gene: TRBJ2-3
CDR3 protein: CASSFRTGVKDTQYF

D gene: NA
V gene: TRBV30
J gene: TRBJ2-5
CDR3 protein: CAWSVSGTQETQYF

D gene: TRBD1
V gene: TRBV6-5
J gene: TRBJ1-5
CDR3 protein: CASSDRGNNQPQHF

D gene: NA
V gene: TRBV2
J gene: TRBJ1-6
CDR3 protein: CASSTEQGSSYNSPLHF

D gene: NA
V gene: TRBV27
J gene: TRBJ1-2
CDR3 protein: CARGQGYTF

D gene: TRBD1
V gene: TRBV7-9
J gene: TRBJ2-5
CDR3 protein: CASSFKGAKETQYF

D gene: TRBD1
V gene: TRBV5-8
J gene: TRBJ1-1
CDR3 protein: CASSLQGGAEAFF

D gene: NA
V gene: TRBV19
J gene: TRBJ1-1
CDR3 protein: CASSNPRPHTEAFF

D gene: NA
V gene: TRBV5-1
J gene: TRBJ2-5
CDR3 protein: CASSSRAVQETQYF

D gene: NA
V gene: TRBV19
J gene: TRBJ1-2
CDR3 protein: CASSRGLGQAAGYAF

D gene: NA
V gene: TRBV4-1
J gene: TRBJ2-2
CDR3 protein: CASSQGAFGGANTGELFF

D gene: NA
V gene: TRBV5-8
J gene: NA
CDR3 protein: CASSLRQHSYEQYF

D gene: NA
V gene: TRBV7-9
J gene: TRBJ2-2
CDR3 protein: CASSPLYGLDTGELFF

D gene: TRBD2
V gene: TRBV4-2
J gene: TRBJ2-7
CDR3 protein: CASSQGSGGVSTYEQYF

D gene: NA
V gene: TRBV4-1
J gene: TRBJ2-7
CDR3 protein: CASSQAQRGPSYEQYF

D gene: NA
V gene: TRBV4-1
J gene: TRBJ1-4
CDR3 protein: CASSQVESAWGEKLFF

D gene: NA
V gene: TRBV29-1
J gene: TRBJ1-2
CDR3 protein: CSAESGLQNYGYTF

D gene: NA
V gene: TRBV5-6
J gene: TRBJ2-7
CDR3 protein: CASSWFQTSMEYF

D gene: NA
V gene: TRBV14
J gene: TRBJ2-7
CDR3 protein: CASSGRDRGIIGTTYEQYF

D gene: TRBD2
V gene: TRBV5-1
J gene: TRBJ2-5
CDR3 protein: CASSYPGLAGEETQYF

D gene: TRBD1
V gene: TRBV5-1
J gene: TRBJ1-2
CDR3 protein: CASRFGKDRELSGGYTF

D gene: NA
V gene: TRBV20-1
J gene: TRBJ2-1
CDR3 protein: CSARDSHEQFF

D gene: NA
V gene: TRBV19
J gene: TRBJ1-1
CDR3 protein: CASSMSREAFF

D gene: NA
V gene: TRBV27
J gene: TRBJ1-5
CDR3 protein: CASSLRRNQPQHF

D gene: NA
V gene: TRBV5-1
J gene: TRBJ2-3
CDR3 protein: CASTQSGLDTQYF

D gene: TRBD2
V gene: TRBV4-3
J gene: TRBJ2-1
CDR3 protein: CASSQDGGGANEQFF

D gene: NA
V gene: TRBV5-3
J gene: TRBJ2-5
CDR3 protein: CARSLTRVGQETQYF

D gene: NA
V gene: TRBV7-2
J gene: TRBJ2-5
CDR3 protein: CASSPLWPNAETQYF

D gene: TRBD1
V gene: TRBV18
J gene: TRBJ2-7
CDR3 protein: CASSPPITGGHEQYF

D gene: NA
V gene: TRBV9
J gene: TRBJ2-5
CDR3 protein: CASSQETQYF

D gene: TRBD1
V gene: TRBV18
J gene: TRBJ2-3
CDR3 protein: CASSSGTGITDTQYF

D gene: TRBD2
V gene: TRBV18
J gene: TRBJ2-3
CDR3 protein: CASSDRTSGRTDTQYF

D gene: NA
V gene: TRBV6-5
J gene: TRBJ1-4
CDR3 protein: CASSYSGWEKLFF

D gene: NA
V gene: TRBV13
J gene: TRBJ2-7
CDR3 protein: CASSLSYEQYF

D gene: TRBD2
V gene: TRBV7-9
J gene: TRBJ2-2
CDR3 protein: CASSLGLAVNTGELFF

D gene: NA
V gene: TRBV2
J gene: TRBJ2-3
CDR3 protein: CASNPPGPSTDTQYF

D gene: NA
V gene: TRBV7-9
J gene: TRBJ1-5
CDR3 protein: CASSSWDTIGEPQHF

D gene: TRBD2
V gene: TRBV27
J gene: TRBJ2-5
CDR3 protein: CASSFAASGGVWETQYF

D gene: TRBD2
V gene: TRBV4-2
J gene: TRBJ2-7
CDR3 protein: CASSQASGVRSYEQYF

D gene: TRBD1
V gene: TRBV7-9
J gene: TRBJ2-3
CDR3 protein: CASSWDRGTDTQYF

D gene: NA
V gene: TRBV29-1
J gene: TRBJ1-2
CDR3 protein: CSVDGLGYGYTF

D gene: NA
V gene: TRBV19
J gene: TRBJ1-1
CDR3 protein: CASTVGTEAFF

D gene: NA
V gene: TRBV2
J gene: TRBJ1-5
CDR3 protein: CASSSALLIDGPNQPQHF

D gene: NA
V gene: TRBV30
J gene: TRBJ2-4
CDR3 protein: CAWNLDPRGDIQYF

D gene: NA
V gene: TRBV19
J gene: TRBJ1-2
CDR3 protein: CASSIEGRDYGYTF

D gene: NA
V gene: TRBV5-6
J gene: TRBJ1-1
CDR3 protein: CASSLHPDGTEAFF

D gene: NA
V gene: TRBV15
J gene: TRBJ1-3
CDR3 protein: CATSRDHPSGNTIYF

D gene: NA
V gene: TRBV5-1
J gene: TRBJ2-5
CDR3 protein: CASSLAVQETQYF